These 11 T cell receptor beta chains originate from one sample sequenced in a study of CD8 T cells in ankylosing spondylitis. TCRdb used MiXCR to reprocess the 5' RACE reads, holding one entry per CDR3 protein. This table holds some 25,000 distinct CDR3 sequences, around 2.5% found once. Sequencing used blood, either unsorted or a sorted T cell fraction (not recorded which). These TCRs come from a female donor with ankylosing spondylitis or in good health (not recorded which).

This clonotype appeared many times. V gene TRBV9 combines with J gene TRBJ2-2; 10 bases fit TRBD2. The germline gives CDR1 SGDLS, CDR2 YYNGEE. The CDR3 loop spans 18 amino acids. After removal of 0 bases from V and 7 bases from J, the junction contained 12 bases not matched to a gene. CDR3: CASSVEPSGSKVFGELFF. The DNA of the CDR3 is TGTGCCAGCAGCGTAGAGCCTAGCGGGAGTAAGGTGTTCGGGGAGCTGTTTTTT.

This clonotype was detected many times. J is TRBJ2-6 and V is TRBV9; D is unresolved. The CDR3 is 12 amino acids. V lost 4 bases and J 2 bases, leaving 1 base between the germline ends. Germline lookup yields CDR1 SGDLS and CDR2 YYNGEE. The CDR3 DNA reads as TGTGCCAGCAGCCCTGGGGCCAACGTCCTGACTTTC. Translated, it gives CASSPGANVLTF.

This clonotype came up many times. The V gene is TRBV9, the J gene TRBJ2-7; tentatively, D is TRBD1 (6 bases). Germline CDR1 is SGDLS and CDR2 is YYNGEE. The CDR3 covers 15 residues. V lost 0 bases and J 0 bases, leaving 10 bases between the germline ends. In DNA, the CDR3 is TGTGCCAGCAGCGTAGCTTGGACAGACTCCTACGAGCAGTACTTC. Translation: CASSVAWTDSYEQYF.

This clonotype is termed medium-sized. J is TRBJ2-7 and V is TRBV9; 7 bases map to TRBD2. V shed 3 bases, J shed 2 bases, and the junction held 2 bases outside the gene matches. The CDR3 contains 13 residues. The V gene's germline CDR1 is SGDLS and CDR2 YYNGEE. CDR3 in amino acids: CASSAGLAYEQYF. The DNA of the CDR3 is TGTGCCAGCAGCGCCGGACTAGCCTACGAGCAGTACTTC.

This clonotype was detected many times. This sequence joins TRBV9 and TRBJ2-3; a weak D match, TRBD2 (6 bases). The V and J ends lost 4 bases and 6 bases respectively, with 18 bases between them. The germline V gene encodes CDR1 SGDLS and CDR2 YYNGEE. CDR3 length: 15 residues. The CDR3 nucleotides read TGTGCCAGCAGCCCGCGCTTTAGCGGTCGGGATACGCAGTATTTT. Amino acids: CASSPRFSGRDTQYF.

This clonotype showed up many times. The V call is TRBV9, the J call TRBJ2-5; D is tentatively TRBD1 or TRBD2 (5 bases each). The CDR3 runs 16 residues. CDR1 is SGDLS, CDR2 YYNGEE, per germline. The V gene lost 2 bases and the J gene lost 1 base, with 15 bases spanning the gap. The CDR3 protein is CASSVGQLGTQETQYF. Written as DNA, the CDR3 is TGTGCCAGCAGCGTGGGTCAACTGGGGACCCAAGAGACCCAGTACTTC.

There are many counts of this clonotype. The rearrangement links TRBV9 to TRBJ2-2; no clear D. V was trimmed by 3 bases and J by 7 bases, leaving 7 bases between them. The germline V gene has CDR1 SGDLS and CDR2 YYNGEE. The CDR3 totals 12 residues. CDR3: CASSGTYGELFF. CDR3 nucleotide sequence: TGTGCCAGCAGCGGAACTTACGGGGAGCTGTTTTTT.

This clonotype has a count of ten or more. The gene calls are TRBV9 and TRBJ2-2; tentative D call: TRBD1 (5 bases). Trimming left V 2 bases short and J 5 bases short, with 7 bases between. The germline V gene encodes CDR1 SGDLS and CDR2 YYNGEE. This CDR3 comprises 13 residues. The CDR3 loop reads CASSVSGTGELFF. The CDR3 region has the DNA TGTGCCAGCAGCGTGTCAGGGACCGGGGAGCTGTTTTTT.

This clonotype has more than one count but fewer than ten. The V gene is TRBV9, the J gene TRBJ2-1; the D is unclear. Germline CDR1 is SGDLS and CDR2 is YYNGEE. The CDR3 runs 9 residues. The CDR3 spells CPAHNEQFF. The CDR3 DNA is TGTCCAGCCCACAATGAGCAGTTCTTC.

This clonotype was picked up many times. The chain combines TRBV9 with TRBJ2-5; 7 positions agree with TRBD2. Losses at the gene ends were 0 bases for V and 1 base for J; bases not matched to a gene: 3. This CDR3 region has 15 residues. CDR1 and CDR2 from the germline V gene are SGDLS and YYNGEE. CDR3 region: CASSVAAGRQETQYF. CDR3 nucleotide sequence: TGTGCCAGCAGCGTAGCAGCGGGGCGCCAAGAGACCCAGTACTTC.

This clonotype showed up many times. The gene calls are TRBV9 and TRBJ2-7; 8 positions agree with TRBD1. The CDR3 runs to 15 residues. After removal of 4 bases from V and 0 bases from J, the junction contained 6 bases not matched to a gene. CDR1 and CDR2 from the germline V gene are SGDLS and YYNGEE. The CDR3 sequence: CASSRRQGSSYEQYF. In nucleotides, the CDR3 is TGTGCCAGCAGCCGCCGACAGGGGAGCTCCTACGAGCAGTACTTC. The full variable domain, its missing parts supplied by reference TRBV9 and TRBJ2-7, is DSGVTQTPKHLITATGQRVTLRCSPRSGDLSVYWYQQSLDQGLQFLIQYYNGEERAKGNILERFSAQQFPDLHSELNLSSLELGDSALYFCASSRRQGSSYEQYFGPGTRLTVT.